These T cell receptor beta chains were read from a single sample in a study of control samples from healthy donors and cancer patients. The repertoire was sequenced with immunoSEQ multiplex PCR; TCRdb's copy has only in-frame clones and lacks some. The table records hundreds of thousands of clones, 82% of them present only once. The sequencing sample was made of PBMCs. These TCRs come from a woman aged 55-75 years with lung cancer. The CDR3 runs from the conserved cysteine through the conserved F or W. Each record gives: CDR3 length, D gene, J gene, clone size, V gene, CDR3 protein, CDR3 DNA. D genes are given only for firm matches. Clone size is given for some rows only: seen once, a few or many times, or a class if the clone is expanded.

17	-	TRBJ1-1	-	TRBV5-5	CASSLVSWGRTGTEAFF	TGTGCCAGCAGCTTGGTTTCATGGGGACGAACGGGTACTGAAGCTTTCTTT
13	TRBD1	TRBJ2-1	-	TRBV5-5	CASSLGGGDEQFF	TGTGCCAGCAGCTTGGGAGGGGGCGATGAGCAGTTCTTC
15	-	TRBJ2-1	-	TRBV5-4	CASSPVLGPYNEQFF	TGTGCCAGCAGCCCCGTGCTTGGCCCTTACAATGAGCAGTTCTTC
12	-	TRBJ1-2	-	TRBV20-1	CSASSGNYGYTF	TGCAGTGCTAGTTCGGGCAACTATGGCTACACCTTC
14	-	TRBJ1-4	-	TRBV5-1	CASAGGTTNEKLFF	TGCGCCAGCGCTGGGGGAACAACTAATGAAAAACTGTTTTTT
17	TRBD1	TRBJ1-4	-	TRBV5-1	CASSLSGQASSGEKLFF	TGCGCCAGCAGCTTGTCCGGACAGGCCTCTTCGGGTGAAAAACTGTTTTTT
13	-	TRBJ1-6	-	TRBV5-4	CASSLGDNSPLHF	TGTGCCAGCAGCTTAGGGGATAATTCACCCCTCCACTTT
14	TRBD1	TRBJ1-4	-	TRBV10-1	CASSPGGTNEKLFF	TGCGCCAGCAGTCCAGGGGGCACTAATGAAAAACTGTTTTTT
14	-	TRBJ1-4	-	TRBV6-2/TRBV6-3	CASSYAGGSGKLFF	TGTGCCAGCAGTTACGCCGGGGGGAGCGGAAAACTGTTTTTT
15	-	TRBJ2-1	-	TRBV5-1	CASSFGAGVNNEQFF	TGCGCCAGCAGCTTCGGAGCAGGGGTGAACAATGAGCAGTTCTTC
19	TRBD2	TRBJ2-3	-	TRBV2	CASSPQWGRLAGGTDTQYF	TGTGCCAGCAGTCCCCAGTGGGGACGACTAGCGGGGGGAACAGATACGCAGTATTTT
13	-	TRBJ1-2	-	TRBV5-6	CASRRPRGDGYTF	TGTGCCAGCAGACGCCCTCGAGGCGATGGCTACACCTTC
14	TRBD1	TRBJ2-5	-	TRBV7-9	CASSLQGARETQYF	TGTGCCAGCAGCCTCCAGGGGGCTCGGGAGACCCAGTACTTC
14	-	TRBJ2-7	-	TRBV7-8	CASSALTGPYEQYF	TGTGCCAGCAGCGCCCTGACAGGCCCCTACGAGCAGTACTTC
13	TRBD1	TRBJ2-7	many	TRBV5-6	CASSFTGGDEQYF	TGTGCCAGCAGCTTTACAGGGGGAGACGAGCAGTACTTC
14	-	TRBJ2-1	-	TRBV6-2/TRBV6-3	CASSKWDLYNEQFF	TGTGCCAGCAGTAAGTGGGACCTCTACAATGAGCAGTTCTTC
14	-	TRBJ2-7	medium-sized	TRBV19	CASSTQGDSREQYF	TGTGCCAGTAGTACGCAGGGGGACTCGCGGGAGCAGTACTTC
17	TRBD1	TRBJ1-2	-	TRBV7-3	CASSFLPGTGLNYGYTF	TGTGCCAGCAGCTTTTTACCCGGGACAGGGCTTAACTATGGCTACACCTTC
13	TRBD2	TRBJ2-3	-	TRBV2	CASNQRDTDTQYF	TGTGCCAGCAACCAGCGGGACACAGATACGCAGTATTTT
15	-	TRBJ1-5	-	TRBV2	CASRMGRGSNQPQHF	TGTGCCAGCAGGATGGGCAGGGGTAGCAATCAGCCCCAGCATTTT
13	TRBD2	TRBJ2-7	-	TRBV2	CASGLAGGYEQYF	TGTGCCAGCGGTCTAGCGGGCGGTTACGAGCAGTACTTC
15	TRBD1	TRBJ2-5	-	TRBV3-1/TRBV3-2	CASSLRTGQQETQYF	TGTGCCAGCAGCCTCAGGACGGGACAGCAAGAGACCCAGTACTTC
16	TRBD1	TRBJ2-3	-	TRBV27	CASSLNPGGSGDTQYF	TGTGCCAGCAGTTTAAACCCAGGGGGCAGTGGGGATACGCAGTATTTT
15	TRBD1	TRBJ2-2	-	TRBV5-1	CASSWTGGISGELFF	TGCGCCAGCAGCTGGACAGGGGGCATCTCCGGGGAGCTGTTTTTT
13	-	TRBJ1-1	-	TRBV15	CATSRDWNTEAFF	TGTGCCACCAGCAGAGATTGGAACACTGAAGCTTTCTTT
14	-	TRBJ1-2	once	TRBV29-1	CSVDRTLTNYGYTF	TGCAGCGTTGACCGGACCCTCACTAACTATGGCTACACCTTC
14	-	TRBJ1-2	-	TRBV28	CASSAGGGVRRYTF	TGTGCCAGCAGTGCCGGGGGTGGGGTGCGGCGCTACACCTTC
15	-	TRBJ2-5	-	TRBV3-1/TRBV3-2	CASSPYRRDQETQYF	TGTGCCAGCAGCCCCTATCGACGGGACCAAGAGACCCAGTACTTC
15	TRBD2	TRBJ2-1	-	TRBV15	CATSSGGSSYNEQFF	TGTGCCACCAGCAGCGGGGGGAGCTCCTACAATGAGCAGTTCTTC
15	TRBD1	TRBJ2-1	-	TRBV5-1	CASSLVPGQGNEQFF	TGCGCCAGCAGCTTGGTTCCGGGACAGGGCAATGAGCAGTTCTTC
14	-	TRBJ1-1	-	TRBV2	CASTLGALATEAFF	TGTGCCAGCACCCTGGGAGCCCTAGCCACTGAAGCTTTCTTT
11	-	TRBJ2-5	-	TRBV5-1	CASSFGETQYF	TGCGCCAGCAGCTTCGGGGAGACCCAGTACTTC
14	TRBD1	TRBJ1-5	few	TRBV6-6	CASTSTGNNQPQHF	TGTGCCAGCACCTCGACAGGGAACAATCAGCCCCAGCATTTT
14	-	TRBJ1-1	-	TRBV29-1	CSVEPTGMNTEAFF	TGCAGCGTTGAACCTACAGGGATGAACACTGAAGCTTTCTTT
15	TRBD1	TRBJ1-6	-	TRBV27	CASRIGTGPLSPLHF	TGTGCCAGCAGGATAGGGACAGGTCCGCTTTCACCCCTCCACTTT
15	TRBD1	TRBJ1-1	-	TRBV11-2	CASSRTGGSNTEAFF	TGTGCCAGCAGCCGTACAGGGGGTTCGAACACTGAAGCTTTCTTT
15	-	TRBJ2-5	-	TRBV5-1	CASSSLPGAGETQYF	TGCGCCAGCAGCTCCCTCCCAGGGGCGGGTGAGACCCAGTACTTC
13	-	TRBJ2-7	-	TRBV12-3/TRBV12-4	CASSFWDAYEQYF	TGTGCCAGCAGTTTCTGGGACGCCTACGAGCAGTACTTC
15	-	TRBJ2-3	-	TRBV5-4	CASSVGGLYTDTQYF	TGTGCCAGCAGCGTGGGGGGACTCTACACAGATACGCAGTATTTT
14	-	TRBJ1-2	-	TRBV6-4	CASRPGQTDYGYTF	TGTGCCAGCAGGCCGGGACAAACCGACTATGGCTACACCTTC
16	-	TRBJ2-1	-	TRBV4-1	CASSRIHEPGRYEQFF	TGCGCCAGCAGCCGTATACATGAACCCGGCCGGTATGAGCAGTTCTTC
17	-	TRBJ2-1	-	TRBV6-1	CASSEASGALSYNEQFF	TGTGCCAGCAGTGAAGCGTCGGGCGCCCTATCCTACAATGAGCAGTTCTTC
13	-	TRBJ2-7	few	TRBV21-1	CARLTGAPYEQYF	TGTGCCAGACTAACAGGGGCCCCCTACGAGCAGTACTTC
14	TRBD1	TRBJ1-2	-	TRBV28	CASSFTGGVYGYTF	TGTGCCAGCAGTTTTACAGGGGGGGTCTATGGCTACACCTTC
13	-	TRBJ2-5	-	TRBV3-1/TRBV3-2	CASSQVDRETQYF	TGTGCCAGCAGCCAAGTCGATAGAGAGACCCAGTACTTC
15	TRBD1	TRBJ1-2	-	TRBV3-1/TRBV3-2	CASSLLGTGGDGYTF	TGTGCCAGCAGCCTGCTTGGGACAGGGGGCGATGGCTACACCTTC
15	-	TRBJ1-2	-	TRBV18	CASSPYSDHNYGYTF	TGTGCCAGCTCCCCGTACTCAGACCATAACTATGGCTACACCTTC